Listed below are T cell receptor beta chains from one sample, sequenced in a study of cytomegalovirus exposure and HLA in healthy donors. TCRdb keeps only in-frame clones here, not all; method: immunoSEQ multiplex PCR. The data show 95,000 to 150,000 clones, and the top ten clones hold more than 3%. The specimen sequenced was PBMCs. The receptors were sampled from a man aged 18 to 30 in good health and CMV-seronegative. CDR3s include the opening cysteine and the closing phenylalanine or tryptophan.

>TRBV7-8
CASIGLDYEQYF
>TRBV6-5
CASSRGGNGWTQYF
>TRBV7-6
CASSPELADQETQYF
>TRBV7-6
CASSPRLAGGPGEQFF
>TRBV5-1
CASSLGTVREKLFF
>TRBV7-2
CASSLRREGVGEQFF
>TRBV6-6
CASRTSGPNEQFF
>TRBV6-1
CASSEGQGASQPQHF
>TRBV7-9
CASSPNTGELFF
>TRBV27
CASSYGTDMNTEAFF
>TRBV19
CASSSSPTGTGPSSYEQYF
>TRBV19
CASSIAGGNTDTQYF
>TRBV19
CASRRGTGELFF
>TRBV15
CATSGGQGDNQPQHF
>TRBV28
CASTPGTGAINYGYTF
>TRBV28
CASSFGGTDNYGYTF
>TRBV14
CASSPPNKQGNQPQHF
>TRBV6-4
CASSEGGGAGEKLFF
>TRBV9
CASSVGSGSPIGYTF
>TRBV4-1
CASSQDPGLGYEQYF
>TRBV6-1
CASKTSGSLAEQFF
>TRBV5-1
CASRASRGRSYEQYF